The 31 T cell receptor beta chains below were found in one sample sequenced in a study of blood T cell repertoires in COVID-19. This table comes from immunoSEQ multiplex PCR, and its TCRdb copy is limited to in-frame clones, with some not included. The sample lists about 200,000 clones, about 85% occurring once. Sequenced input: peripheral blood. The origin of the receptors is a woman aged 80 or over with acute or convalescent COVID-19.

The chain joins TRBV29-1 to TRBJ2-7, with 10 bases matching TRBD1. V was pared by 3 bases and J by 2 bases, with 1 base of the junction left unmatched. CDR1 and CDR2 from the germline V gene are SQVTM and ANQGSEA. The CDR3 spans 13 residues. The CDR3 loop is CSVEGQGTYEQYF. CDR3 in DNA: TGCAGCGTTGAGGGACAGGGGACCTACGAGCAGTACTTC.

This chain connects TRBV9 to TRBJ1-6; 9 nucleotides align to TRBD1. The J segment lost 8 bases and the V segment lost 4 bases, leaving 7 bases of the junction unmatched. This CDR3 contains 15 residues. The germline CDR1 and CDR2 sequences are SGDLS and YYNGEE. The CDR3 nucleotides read TGTGCCAGCAGCAGAAACAGGGGGCTGGATTCACCCCTCCACTTT. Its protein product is CASSRNRGLDSPLHF.

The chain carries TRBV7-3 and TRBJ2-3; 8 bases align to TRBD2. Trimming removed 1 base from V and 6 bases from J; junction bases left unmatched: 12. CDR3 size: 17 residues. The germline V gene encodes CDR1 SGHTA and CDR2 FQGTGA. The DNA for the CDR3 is TGTGCCAGCAGCTTAAAGTCTGCGGGGACTAGTGGGGATACGCAGTATTTT. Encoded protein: CASSLKSAGTSGDTQYF.

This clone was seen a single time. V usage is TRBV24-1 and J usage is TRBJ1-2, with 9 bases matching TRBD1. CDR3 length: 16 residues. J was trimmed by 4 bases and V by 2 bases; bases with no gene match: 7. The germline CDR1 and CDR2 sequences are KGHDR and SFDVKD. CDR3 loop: CATSDSRTGEAYGYTF. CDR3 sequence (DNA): TGTGCCACCAGTGATTCTAGGACAGGGGAGGCCTATGGCTACACCTTC.

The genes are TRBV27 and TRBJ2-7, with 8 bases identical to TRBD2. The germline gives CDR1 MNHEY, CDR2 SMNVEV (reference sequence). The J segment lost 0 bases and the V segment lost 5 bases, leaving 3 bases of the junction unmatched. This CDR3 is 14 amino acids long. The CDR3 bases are TGTGCCAGCAGTCTAGCGGGCCGCTCCTACGAGCAGTACTTC. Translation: CASSLAGRSYEQYF.

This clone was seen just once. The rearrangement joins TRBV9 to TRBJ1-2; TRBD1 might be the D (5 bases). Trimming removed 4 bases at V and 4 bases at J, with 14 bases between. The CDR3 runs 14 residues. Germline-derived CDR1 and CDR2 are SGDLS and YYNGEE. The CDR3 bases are TGTGCCAGCAGCCCTTTAGGGGATCCCTATGGCTACACCTTC. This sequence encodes CASSPLGDPYGYTF.

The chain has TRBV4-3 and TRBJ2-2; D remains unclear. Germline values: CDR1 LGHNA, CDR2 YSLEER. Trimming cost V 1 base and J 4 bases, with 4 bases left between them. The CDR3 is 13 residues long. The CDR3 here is CASSQVLTGELFF. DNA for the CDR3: TGCGCCAGCAGCCAAGTTCTCACCGGGGAGCTGTTTTTT.

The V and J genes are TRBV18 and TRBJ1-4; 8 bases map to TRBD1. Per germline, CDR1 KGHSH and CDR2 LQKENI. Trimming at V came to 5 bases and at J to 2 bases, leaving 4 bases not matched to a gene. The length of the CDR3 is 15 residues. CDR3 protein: CASSAQGATNEKLFF. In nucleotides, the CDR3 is TGTGCCAGCTCAGCCCAGGGGGCGACTAATGAAAAACTGTTTTTT.

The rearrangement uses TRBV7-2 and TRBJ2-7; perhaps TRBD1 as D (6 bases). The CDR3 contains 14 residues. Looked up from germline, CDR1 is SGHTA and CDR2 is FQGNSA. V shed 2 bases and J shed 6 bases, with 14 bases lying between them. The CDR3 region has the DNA TGTGCCAGCAGCTTAAGACAGGCCACGAGCGAGCAGTACTTC. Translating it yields CASSLRQATSEQYF.

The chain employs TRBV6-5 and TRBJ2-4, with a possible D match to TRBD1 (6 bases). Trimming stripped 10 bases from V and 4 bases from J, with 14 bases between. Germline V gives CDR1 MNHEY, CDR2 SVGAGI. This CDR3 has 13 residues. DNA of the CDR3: TGTGCCACTGGACAGAAAGCAAAAAACATTCAGTACTTC. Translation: CATGQKAKNIQYF.

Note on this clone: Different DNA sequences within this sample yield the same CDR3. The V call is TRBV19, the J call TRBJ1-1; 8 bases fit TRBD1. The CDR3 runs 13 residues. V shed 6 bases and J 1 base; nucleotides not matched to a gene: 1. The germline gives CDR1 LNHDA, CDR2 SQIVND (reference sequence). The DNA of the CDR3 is TGTGCCAGTAGCGACAGGGGGAACACTGAAGCTTTCTTT. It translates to CASSDRGNTEAFF.

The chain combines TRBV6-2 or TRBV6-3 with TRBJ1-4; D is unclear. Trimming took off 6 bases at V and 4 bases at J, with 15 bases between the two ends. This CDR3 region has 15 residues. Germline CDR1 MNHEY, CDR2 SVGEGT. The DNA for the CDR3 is TGTGCCAGCAGCCCCCTCCAAGCCCGTAATGAAAAACTGTTTTTT. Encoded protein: CASSPLQARNEKLFF.

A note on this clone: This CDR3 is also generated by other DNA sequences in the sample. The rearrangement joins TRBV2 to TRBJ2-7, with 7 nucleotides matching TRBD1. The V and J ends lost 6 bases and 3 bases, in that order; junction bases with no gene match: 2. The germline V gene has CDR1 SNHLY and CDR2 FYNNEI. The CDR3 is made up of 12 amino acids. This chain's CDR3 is CASRRDSYEQYF. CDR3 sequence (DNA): TGTGCCAGCAGACGGGACAGCTACGAGCAGTACTTC.

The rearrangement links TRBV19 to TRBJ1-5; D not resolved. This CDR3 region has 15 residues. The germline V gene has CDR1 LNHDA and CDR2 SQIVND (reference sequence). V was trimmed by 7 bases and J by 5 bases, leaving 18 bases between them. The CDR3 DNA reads TGTGCCAGTACGGAGGCGGCCTTGCTCGATCAGCCCCAGCATTTT. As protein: CASTEAALLDQPQHF.

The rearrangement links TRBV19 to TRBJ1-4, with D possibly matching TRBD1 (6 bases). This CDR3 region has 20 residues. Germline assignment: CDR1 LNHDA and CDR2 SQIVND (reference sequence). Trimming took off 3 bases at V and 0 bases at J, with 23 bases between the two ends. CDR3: CASSIRGGGGYSATNEKLFF. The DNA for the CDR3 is TGTGCCAGTAGTATTCGGGGCGGCGGGGGCTACTCCGCAACTAATGAAAAACTGTTTTTT.

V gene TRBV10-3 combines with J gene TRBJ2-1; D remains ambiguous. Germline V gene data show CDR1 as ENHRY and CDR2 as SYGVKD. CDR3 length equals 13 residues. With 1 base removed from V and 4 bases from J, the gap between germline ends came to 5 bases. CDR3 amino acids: CAISEFLYNEQFF. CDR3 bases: TGTGCCATCAGTGAGTTCCTGTACAATGAGCAGTTCTTC.

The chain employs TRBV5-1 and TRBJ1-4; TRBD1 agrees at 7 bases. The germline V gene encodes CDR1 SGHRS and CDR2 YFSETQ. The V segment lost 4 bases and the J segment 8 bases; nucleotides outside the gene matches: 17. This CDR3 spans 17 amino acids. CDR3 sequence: CASSVGQSVGWEEKLFF. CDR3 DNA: TGCGCCAGCAGCGTGGGACAGTCGGTCGGGTGGGAAGAAAAACTGTTTTTT.

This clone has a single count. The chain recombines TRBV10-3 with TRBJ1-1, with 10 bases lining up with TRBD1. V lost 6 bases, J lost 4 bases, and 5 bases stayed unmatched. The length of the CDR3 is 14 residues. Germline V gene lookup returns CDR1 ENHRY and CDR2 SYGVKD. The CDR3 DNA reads TGTGCCATCAGAGCTGACAGGGGGCTCACTGAAGCTTTCTTT. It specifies CAIRADRGLTEAFF.

CDR3: CASSLGGLARTDTQYF. The DNA for the CDR3 is TGTGCCAGCAGCTTAGGCGGACTAGCCCGCACAGATACGCAGTATTTT. The V and J genes are TRBV11-2 and TRBJ2-3; 8 bases align to TRBD2. Germline V lookup: CDR1 SGHAT, CDR2 FQNNGV. This CDR3 is built from 16 residues. J lost 1 base, V lost 1 base, and 4 bases had no gene match.

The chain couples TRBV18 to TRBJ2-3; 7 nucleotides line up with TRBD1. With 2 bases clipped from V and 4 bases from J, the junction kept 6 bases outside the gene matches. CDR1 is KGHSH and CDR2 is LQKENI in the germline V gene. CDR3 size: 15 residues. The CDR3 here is CASSPGRGRADTQYF. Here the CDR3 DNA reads TGTGCCAGCTCACCAGGCAGGGGGAGAGCAGATACGCAGTATTTT.

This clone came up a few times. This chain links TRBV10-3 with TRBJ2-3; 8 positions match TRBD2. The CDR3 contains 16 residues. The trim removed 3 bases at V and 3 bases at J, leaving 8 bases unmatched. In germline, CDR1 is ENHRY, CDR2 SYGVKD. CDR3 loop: CAISDGGTRKTDTQYF. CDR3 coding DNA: TGTGCCATCAGTGATGGGGGGACTAGGAAGACAGATACGCAGTATTTT.

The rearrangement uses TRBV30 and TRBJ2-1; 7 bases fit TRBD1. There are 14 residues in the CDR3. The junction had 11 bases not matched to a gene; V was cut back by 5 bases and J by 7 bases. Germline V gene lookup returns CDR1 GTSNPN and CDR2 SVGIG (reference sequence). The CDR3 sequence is CAWHRQGRMNEQFF. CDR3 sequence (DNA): TGTGCCTGGCACCGACAGGGTCGGATGAATGAGCAGTTCTTC. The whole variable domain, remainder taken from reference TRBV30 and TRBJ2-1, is SQTIHQWPATLVQPVGSPLSLECTVEGTSNPNLYWYRQAAGRGLQLLFYSVGIGQISSEVPQNLSASRPQDRQFILSSKKLLLSDSGFYLCAWHRQGRMNEQFFGPGTRLTVL.

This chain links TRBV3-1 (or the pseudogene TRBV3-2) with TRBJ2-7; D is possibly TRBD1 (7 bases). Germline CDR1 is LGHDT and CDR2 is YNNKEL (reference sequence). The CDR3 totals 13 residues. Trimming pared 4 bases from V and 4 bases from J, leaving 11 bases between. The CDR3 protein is CASSLRGVYEQYF. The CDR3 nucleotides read TGTGCCAGCAGCCTCAGGGGGGTTTACGAGCAGTACTTC.

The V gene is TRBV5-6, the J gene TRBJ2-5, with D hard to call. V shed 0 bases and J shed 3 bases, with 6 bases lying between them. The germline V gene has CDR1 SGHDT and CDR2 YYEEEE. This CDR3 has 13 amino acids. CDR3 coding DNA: TGTGCCAGCAGCTTGGAGCTAAAAGAGACCCAGTACTTC. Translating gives CASSLELKETQYF.

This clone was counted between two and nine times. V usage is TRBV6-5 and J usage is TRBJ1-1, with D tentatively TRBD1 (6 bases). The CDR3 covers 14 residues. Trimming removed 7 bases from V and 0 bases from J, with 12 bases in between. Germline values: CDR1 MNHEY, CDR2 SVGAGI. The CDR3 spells CASTTGTLNTEAFF. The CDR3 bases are TGTGCCAGCACTACCGGGACACTGAACACTGAAGCTTTCTTT.

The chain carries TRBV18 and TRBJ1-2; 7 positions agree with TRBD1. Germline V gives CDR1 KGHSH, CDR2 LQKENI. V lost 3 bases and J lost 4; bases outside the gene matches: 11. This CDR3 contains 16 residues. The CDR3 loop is CASSPVGQVGVYGYTF. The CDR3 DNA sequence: TGTGCCAGCTCACCGGTTGGACAGGTCGGGGTCTATGGCTACACCTTC.

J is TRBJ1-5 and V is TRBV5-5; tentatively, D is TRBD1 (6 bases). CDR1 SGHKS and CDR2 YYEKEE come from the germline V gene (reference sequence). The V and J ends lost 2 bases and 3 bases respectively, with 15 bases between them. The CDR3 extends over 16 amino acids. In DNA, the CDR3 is TGTGCCAGCAGCTTTGCGTGGACAGTCCTCAATCAGCCCCAGCATTTT. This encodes CASSFAWTVLNQPQHF.

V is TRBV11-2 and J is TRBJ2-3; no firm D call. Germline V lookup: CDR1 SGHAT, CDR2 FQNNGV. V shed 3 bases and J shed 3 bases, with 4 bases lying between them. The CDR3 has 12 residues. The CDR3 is CASSFGTDTQYF. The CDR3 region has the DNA TGTGCCAGCAGCTTCGGGACAGATACGCAGTATTTT.

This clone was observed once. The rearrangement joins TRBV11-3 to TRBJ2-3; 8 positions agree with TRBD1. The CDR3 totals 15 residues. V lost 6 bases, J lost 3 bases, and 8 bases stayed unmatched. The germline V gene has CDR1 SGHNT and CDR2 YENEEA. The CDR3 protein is CASSSQGAMTDTQYF. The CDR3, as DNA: TGTGCCAGCAGTTCCCAGGGGGCAATGACAGATACGCAGTATTTT.

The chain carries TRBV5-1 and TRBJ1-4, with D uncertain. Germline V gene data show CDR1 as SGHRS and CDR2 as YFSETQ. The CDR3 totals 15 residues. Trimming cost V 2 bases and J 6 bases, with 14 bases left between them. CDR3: CASSFGPSPDEKLFF. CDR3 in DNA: TGCGCCAGCAGCTTTGGGCCTTCCCCGGATGAAAAACTGTTTTTT.

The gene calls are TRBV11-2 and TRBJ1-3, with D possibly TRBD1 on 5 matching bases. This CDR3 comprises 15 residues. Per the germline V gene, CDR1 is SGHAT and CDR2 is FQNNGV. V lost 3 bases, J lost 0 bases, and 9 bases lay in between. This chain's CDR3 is CASSFQGSSGNTIYF. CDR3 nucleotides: TGTGCCAGCAGCTTCCAGGGTAGCTCTGGAAACACCATATATTTT.